This T cell receptor beta chain was sequenced in a study of T cells in Graves' hyperthyroidism and ophthalmopathy. Study in general: Before any treatment, at initial diagnosis, peripheral blood was collected.

Study-wide results and caveats: Median prediction lead before ophthalmopathy onset was 6.5 to 7 months with the model.

The V gene end was trimmed by 0 bases and the J gene end by 7 bases; junction bases not matched to a gene: 8. Germline V CDR1 and CDR2: ENHRY, SYGVKD. This CDR3 has 16 amino acids. RNA transcripts gave rise to amplified TCR beta CDR3 regions. HTBI primers were employed in a first-round RT-PCR of the TCR CDR3. A single record per CDR3 protein comes from TCRdb applying MiXCR to the multiplex PCR reads. The data contain a few hundred thousand distinct CDR3 sequences, roughly 15% of them singletons. This clonotype was seen at least ten times. Its antigen is undetermined. The study based diagnoses on clinical symptoms, serum thyroxine and TRAb, thyroid ultrasound and orbital computed tomography.

This chain links TRBV10-3 with TRBJ1-4, with TRBD1 identical over 7 bases. Source material: blood. This receptor was identified in a woman aged 40 to 50 with Graves' hyperthyroidism that later progressed to Graves' ophthalmopathy. CDR3 nucleotides: TGTGCCATCAGTGAGTCGAGACAGGGTGGGAGTGAAAAACTGTTTTTT. Its translation: CAISESRQGGSEKLFF.